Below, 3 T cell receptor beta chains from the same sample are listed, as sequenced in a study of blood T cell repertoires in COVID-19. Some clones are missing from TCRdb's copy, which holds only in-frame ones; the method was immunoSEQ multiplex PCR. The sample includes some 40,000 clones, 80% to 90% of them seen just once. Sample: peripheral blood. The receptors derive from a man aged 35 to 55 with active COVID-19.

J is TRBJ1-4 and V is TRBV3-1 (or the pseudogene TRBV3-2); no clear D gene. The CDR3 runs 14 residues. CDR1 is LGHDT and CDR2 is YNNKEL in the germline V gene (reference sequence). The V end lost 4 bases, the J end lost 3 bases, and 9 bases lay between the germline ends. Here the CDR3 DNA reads TGTGCCAGCAGCCCGCGTCGGGCTAATGAAAAACTGTTTTTT. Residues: CASSPRRANEKLFF.

DNA for the CDR3: TGTGCCAGCATTAGGGTAGCGGGAGAGGGTGAGCAGTTCTTC. Protein sequence: CASIRVAGEGEQFF. The chain combines TRBV6-5 with TRBJ2-1, with 9 bases aligning to TRBD2. CDR1 is MNHEY, CDR2 SVGAGI, per germline. This CDR3 contains 14 residues. V lost 7 bases and J lost 9; bases outside the gene matches: 10.

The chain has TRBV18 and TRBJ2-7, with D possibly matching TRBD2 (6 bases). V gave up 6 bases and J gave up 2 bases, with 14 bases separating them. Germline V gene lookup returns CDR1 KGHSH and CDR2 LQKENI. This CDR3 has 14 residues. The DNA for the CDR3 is TGTGCCAGCTCCCCCAGTTCGGGGGCCTACGAGCAGTACTTC. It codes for CASSPSSGAYEQYF. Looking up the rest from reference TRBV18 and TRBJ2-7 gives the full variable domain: NAGVMQNPRHLVRRRGQEARLRCSPMKGHSHVYWYRQLPEEGLKFMVYLQKENIIDESGMPKERFSAEFPKEGPSILRIQQVVRGDSAAYFCASSPSSGAYEQYFGPGTRLTVT.